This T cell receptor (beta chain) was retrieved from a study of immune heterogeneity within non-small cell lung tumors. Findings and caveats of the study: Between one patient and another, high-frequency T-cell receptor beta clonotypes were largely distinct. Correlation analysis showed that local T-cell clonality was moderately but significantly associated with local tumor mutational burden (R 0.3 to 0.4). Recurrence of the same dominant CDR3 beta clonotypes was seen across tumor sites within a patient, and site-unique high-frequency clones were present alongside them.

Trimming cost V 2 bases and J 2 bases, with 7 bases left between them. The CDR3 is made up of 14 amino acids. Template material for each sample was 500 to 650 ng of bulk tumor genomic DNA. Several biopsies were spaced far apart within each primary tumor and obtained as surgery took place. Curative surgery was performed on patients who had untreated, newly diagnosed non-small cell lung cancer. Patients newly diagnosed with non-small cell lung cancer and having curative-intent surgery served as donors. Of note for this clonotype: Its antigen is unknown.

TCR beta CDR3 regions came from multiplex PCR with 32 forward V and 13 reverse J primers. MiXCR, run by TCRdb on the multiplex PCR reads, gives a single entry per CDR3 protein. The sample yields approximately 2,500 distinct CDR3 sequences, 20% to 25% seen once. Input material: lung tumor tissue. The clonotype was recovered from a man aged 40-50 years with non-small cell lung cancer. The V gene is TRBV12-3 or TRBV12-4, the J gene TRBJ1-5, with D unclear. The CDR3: CASSLRAGNQPQHF. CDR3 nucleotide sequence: TGTGCCAGCAGTTTAAGGGCAGGCAATCAGCCCCAGCATTTT.